What follows is one T cell receptor beta chain and its context. The data belong to a study of blood T cell repertoires in COVID-19. The overall study: The United States, Italy and Spain supplied acute and convalescent COVID-19 samples. PBMCs, B-cell-depleted T cells, or T cells provided the cDNA or gDNA that made up the material.

Methods used by the authors: Amplification with reference gene primers provided the estimates of nucleated cell counts. Assay used: immunoSEQ multiplex PCR; TCRdb lists only in-frame clones, some missing. D and trimming were read from the DNA, whereas the V and J calls and clone size are those reported in that table. The table shows 70,000 to 90,000 clones, with 88% occurring only once. This CDR3 has 13 amino acids. With 6 bases clipped from V and 7 bases from J, the junction kept 9 bases outside the gene matches. Sample: peripheral blood. The clonotype comes from a man between 50 and 59 years old with acute or convalescent COVID-19. This chain links TRBV12-3 or TRBV12-4 with TRBJ2-7, with 7 nucleotides matching TRBD2. CDR3 sequence: CASSRGLNTEQYF. CDR3 sequence (DNA): TGTGCCAGCAGCCGGGGACTAAATACGGAGCAGTACTTC.